Each of the 14 T cell receptor beta chains below was sequenced from the same sample in a study of response to subunit inactivated influenza vaccine. Each CDR3 protein gets one entry after TCRdb re-called the RT-PCR reads with MiXCR. The table lists some 570,000 distinct CDR3 sequences, about 11% of them singletons. These sequences were also reported in another study, on T cells expressing NK-cell markers. As that study records: The authors generated TCR beta cDNA through 5'RACE template switching with UMIs.

Sequencing used PBMCs from blood, obtained on the day of vaccination. The receptors shown here come from a man aged 50 to 59 who received an inactivated influenza vaccine.

The sample holds a few counts of this clonotype. The J gene is TRBJ2-7, the V gene TRBV5-1, with 12 positions matching TRBD2. The ends lost 4 bases at V and 4 bases at J; junction bases unmatched: 3. This CDR3 contains 14 residues. CDR1 and CDR2 (germline): SGHRS, YFSETQ. CDR3 DNA sequence: TGCGCCAGCAGCCGGACTAGCGGGATATACGAGCAGTACTTC. Its translation: CASSRTSGIYEQYF.

This clonotype was counted between two and nine times. The chain joins TRBV29-1 to TRBJ2-7; D not resolved. Trimming pared 5 bases from V and 0 bases from J, leaving 5 bases between. Looked up from germline, CDR1 is SQVTM and CDR2 is ANQGSEA. This CDR3 region has 11 residues. The CDR3 protein is CSVRASYEQYF. As DNA, the CDR3 is TGCAGCGTTCGGGCCTCCTACGAGCAGTACTTC.

In this sample, this clonotype turned up a few times. The rearrangement links TRBV5-5 to TRBJ2-7; 7 bases align to TRBD1. The CDR3 is 12 residues long. Germline CDR1 reads SGHKS; CDR2 reads YYEKEE (reference sequence). V shed 2 bases and J 5 bases; nucleotides not matched to a gene: 1. Written as DNA, the CDR3 is TGTGCCAGCAGCTTTCAGGGGGACGAGCAGTACTTC. Amino acid sequence: CASSFQGDEQYF.

This clonotype came up a few times. The CDR3 bases are TGTGCCAGCAGTCCCAGGACCGATACCTACGAGCAGTACTTC. The encoded protein is CASSPRTDTYEQYF. V gene TRBV12-3 or TRBV12-4 combines with J gene TRBJ2-7; no definite D call. Deletions cut 5 bases from V and 2 bases from J, with 13 bases between. The CDR3 is 14 residues long.

The chain combines TRBV10-2 with TRBJ1-1, with D perhaps matching TRBD1 (5 bases). V gave up 11 bases and J gave up 6 bases, with 13 bases separating them. This CDR3 comprises 11 residues. Germline V gives CDR1 WSHSY, CDR2 SAAADI. CDR3 residues: CACGGYPEAFF. CDR3 in DNA: TGCGCCTGTGGGGGATATCCTGAAGCTTTCTTT.

This clonotype turned up a few times. V gene TRBV7-2 combines with J gene TRBJ2-3, with TRBD2 identical over 8 bases. Germline lookup yields CDR1 SGHTA and CDR2 FQGNSA. V lost 1 base and J lost 0; bases outside the gene matches: 3. CDR3 length: 16 residues. CDR3 in DNA: TGTGCCAGCAGCTTAGTAGCGGGGTTTAGCACAGATACGCAGTATTTT. Encoded protein: CASSLVAGFSTDTQYF.

This chain joins TRBV29-1 and TRBJ2-6; possible D gene TRBD2, 5 bases. The CDR3 contains 15 residues. V was pared by 2 bases and J by 0 bases, with 8 bases between. CDR1 SQVTM and CDR2 ANQGSEA come from the germline V gene. The CDR3 coding sequence is TGCAGCGTTGAAATGGGGAGCTCTGGGGCCAACGTCCTGACTTTC. It codes for CSVEMGSSGANVLTF.

This clonotype came up many times. The chain joins TRBV29-1 to TRBJ2-1, with D possibly TRBD2 on 5 matching bases. The V gene's germline CDR1 is SQVTM and CDR2 ANQGSEA. The CDR3 length is 12 residues. V was clipped by 5 bases and J by 4 bases, with 9 bases between them. This CDR3 reads CSVRDSYNEQFF. The CDR3 DNA follows: TGCAGCGTTCGGGATTCATACAATGAGCAGTTCTTC.

This clonotype was recorded a few times. This chain links TRBV4-3 with TRBJ1-6, with TRBD1 matching 7 bases. This CDR3 spans 18 amino acids. The germline CDR1 and CDR2 sequences are LGHNA and YSLEER. With 2 bases clipped from V and 7 bases from J, the junction kept 14 bases outside the gene matches. The CDR3 bases are TGCGCCAGCAGCCAATTGATTACGGGGACAGCTGGGAATTCACCCCTCCACTTT. Amino acid sequence: CASSQLITGTAGNSPLHF.

The count of this clonotype is one. The chain carries TRBV6-2 or TRBV6-3 and TRBJ2-7; D call uncertain. Trimming removed 2 bases at V and 5 bases at J, with 13 bases between. There are 14 residues in the CDR3. From germline, CDR1 is MNHEY and CDR2 SVGEGT. This chain's CDR3 is CASSYNTLLDEQYF. CDR3 sequence (DNA): TGTGCCAGCAGTTACAATACATTACTCGACGAGCAGTACTTC.

CDR3 sequence (DNA): TGTGCCAGCAGCCTTGGACGCGGGCAGTACTTC. As protein: CASSLGRGQYF. The chain carries TRBV12-3 or TRBV12-4 and TRBJ2-7; no clear D gene. The CDR3 has 11 residues. Between the trimmed V and J ends, which lost 6 bases and 9 bases, there was a span of 12 bases.

The J gene is TRBJ2-7, the V gene TRBV5-1; 7 bases line up with TRBD1. In germline, CDR1 is SGHRS, CDR2 YFSETQ. The CDR3 has 16 amino acids. After removal of 0 bases from V and 1 base from J, the junction contained 7 bases not matched to a gene. CDR3 sequence: CASSLVARGSSYEQYF. In nucleotides, the CDR3 is TGCGCCAGCAGCTTGGTCGCCAGGGGGTCGTCCTACGAGCAGTACTTC.

This clonotype came up a few times. V gene TRBV28 combines with J gene TRBJ1-2; tentative D call: TRBD1 (6 bases). This CDR3 has 20 residues. The germline V and J ends were trimmed by 1 base and 5 bases, with 29 bases remaining between them. The germline CDR1 and CDR2 sequences are MDHEN and SYDVKM. The CDR3 bases are TGTGCCAGCAGTTTATACCCACACCCTCTAAGGGGGGCGCATCAGTATGGCTACACCTTC. Amino acid sequence: CASSLYPHPLRGAHQYGYTF.

The gene calls are TRBV9 and TRBJ2-7; maybe TRBD2 (7 bases). This CDR3 is 14 amino acids long. Trimming took 2 bases from V and 3 from J, leaving 12 bases between them. The V gene's germline CDR1 is SGDLS and CDR2 YYNGEE. CDR3 in DNA: TGTGCCAGCAGCGTCGGGGGGCTGAACTACGAGCAGTACTTC. Protein sequence: CASSVGGLNYEQYF.